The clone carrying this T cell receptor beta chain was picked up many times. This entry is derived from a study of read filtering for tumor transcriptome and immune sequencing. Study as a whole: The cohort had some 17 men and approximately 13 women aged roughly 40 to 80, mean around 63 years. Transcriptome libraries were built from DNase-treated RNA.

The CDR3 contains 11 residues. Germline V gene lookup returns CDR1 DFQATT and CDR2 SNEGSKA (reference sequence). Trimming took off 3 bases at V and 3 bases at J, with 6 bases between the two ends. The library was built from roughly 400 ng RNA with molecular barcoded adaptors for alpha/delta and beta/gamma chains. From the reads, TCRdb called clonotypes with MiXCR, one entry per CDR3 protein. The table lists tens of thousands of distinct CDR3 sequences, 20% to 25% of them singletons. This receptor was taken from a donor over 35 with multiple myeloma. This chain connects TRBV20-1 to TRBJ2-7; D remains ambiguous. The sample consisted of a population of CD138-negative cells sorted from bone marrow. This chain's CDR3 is CSASVDYEQYF. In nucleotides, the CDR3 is TGCAGTGCTAGTGTGGACTACGAGCAGTACTTC.